The 28 T cell receptor beta chains presented below share a single source sample, sequenced in a study of shared clonotypes between healthy human individuals (dated by TCRdb to 2018 to 2021). The library was produced with the immunoSEQ multiplex PCR assay. The immuneACCESS repertoire file appears here via TCRdb, limited to in-frame rearrangements. These files lack a portion of the clones; in checked studies, under half of the deficit traces to unresolved V genes, and the cause of the others is not known. This sample comprises about 1.5 million clones, 96% of them detected only once. The top ten hold approximately 1.1% of the sample. Sequenced: naive CD4+ T cells sorted from blood. Explained via the paper, the cell subset or site label denotes: CD45RA+ positively selected. These receptors were obtained from a man aged 30 to 39 in good health.

This chain connects TRBV27 to TRBJ1-2; D may be TRBD1 (6 bases). This CDR3 comprises 15 residues. Germline CDR1 MNHEY, CDR2 SMNVEV (reference sequence). Trimming removed 5 bases at V and 0 bases at J, with 13 bases between. The CDR3 sequence: CASSQIGGTNYGYTF. CDR3 in DNA: TGTGCCAGCAGTCAAATAGGGGGAACTAACTATGGCTACACCTTC.

This clone was counted a single time. The chain recombines TRBV5-1 with TRBJ2-5; a possible D gene is TRBD1 (6 bases). CDR3 length equals 18 residues. The germline CDR1 and CDR2 sequences are SGHRS and YFSETQ. Deletions cut 0 bases from V and 1 base from J, with 19 bases between. The CDR3 spells CASSLERDTRGPQETQYF. In DNA form, the CDR3 reads TGCGCCAGCAGCTTGGAACGGGACACGAGGGGTCCCCAAGAGACCCAGTACTTC.

This rearrangement joins TRBV6-4 to TRBJ2-3, with 10 bases that match TRBD2. V was pared by 4 bases and J by 1 base, with 2 bases of the junction left unmatched. The CDR3 spans 15 residues. Germline assignment: CDR1 MRHNA and CDR2 SNTAGT. The CDR3 loop is CASSALAGGTDTQYF. CDR3 nucleotides: TGTGCCAGCAGTGCCCTAGCGGGAGGCACAGATACGCAGTATTTT.

This chain links TRBV29-1 with TRBJ2-1; 13 nucleotides agree with TRBD2. J gave up 2 bases and V 8 bases, and 15 bases lay outside the gene matches. This CDR3 has 18 amino acids. Germline lookup yields CDR1 SQVTM and CDR2 ANQGSEA. CDR3 sequence reads: CSTWTSGSAVNPYNEQFF. CDR3 DNA: TGCAGCACATGGACTAGCGGGAGTGCGGTGAACCCCTACAATGAGCAGTTCTTC.

As concerns this clone: The sample carries other DNA sequences with the same CDR3. The rearrangement links TRBV2 to TRBJ2-1; no reliable D call. The CDR3 covers 14 residues. V lost 6 bases and J lost 0, with 9 bases in between. Germline CDR1 SNHLY, CDR2 FYNNEI. In nucleotides, the CDR3 is TGTGCCAGCAGGGCCGGCAGCTCCTACAATGAGCAGTTCTTC. It is translated as CASRAGSSYNEQFF.

The chain joins TRBV5-1 to TRBJ1-4; TRBD1 is a possible D gene (6 bases). Deletions cut 3 bases from V and 1 base from J, with 10 bases between. Germline lookup yields CDR1 SGHRS and CDR2 YFSETQ. The length of the CDR3 is 15 residues. The CDR3 bases are TGCGCCAGCAGCTGGTCGGACAGAACTAATGAAAAACTGTTTTTT. Translation gives CASSWSDRTNEKLFF.

The chain employs TRBV29-1 and TRBJ2-5; 9 nucleotides line up with TRBD2. Germline lookup yields CDR1 SQVTM and CDR2 ANQGSEA. The CDR3 extends over 14 amino acids. Losses at the gene ends were 2 bases for V and 3 bases for J; bases not matched to a gene: 4. CDR3 residues: CSVEPVAGEETQYF. CDR3 nucleotides: TGCAGCGTTGAACCCGTAGCGGGAGAAGAGACCCAGTACTTC.

The V call is TRBV29-1, the J call TRBJ2-3; TRBD2 is a possible D gene (6 bases). Germline CDR1 is SQVTM and CDR2 is ANQGSEA. V lost 6 bases and J lost 6, with 13 bases in between. The CDR3 spans 12 residues. CDR3 sequence: CSVNRDLDTQYF. The DNA for the CDR3 is TGCAGCGTAAATCGGGACTTGGATACGCAGTATTTT.

This clone was observed a single time. The V gene is TRBV18, the J gene TRBJ2-5, with D perhaps matching TRBD1 or TRBD2 (5 bases each). This CDR3 contains 13 residues. Germline values: CDR1 KGHSH, CDR2 LQKENI. Trimming shortened V by 4 bases and J by 4 bases, and 10 bases separated the two germline ends. CDR3 amino acids: CASSRPGTETQYF. The DNA for the CDR3 is TGTGCCAGCTCACGTCCCGGGACAGAGACCCAGTACTTC.

The rearrangement links TRBV9 to TRBJ2-1, with 8 bases identical to TRBD2. V gave up 4 bases and J gave up 5 bases; unmatched junction bases: 8. Looked up from germline, CDR1 is SGDLS and CDR2 is YYNGEE. This CDR3 contains 15 residues. CDR3 sequence reads: CASSPLQREHNEQFF. The CDR3 bases are TGTGCCAGCAGCCCCCTCCAGCGGGAGCACAATGAGCAGTTCTTC.

The chain has TRBV7-2 and TRBJ1-2; maybe TRBD1 (5 bases). The CDR3 has 18 amino acids. Germline CDR1 reads SGHTA; CDR2 reads FQGNSA. V lost 0 bases and J lost 7, with 24 bases in between. The CDR3 sequence is CASSLAPTIHRLGSGYTF. In DNA, the CDR3 is TGTGCCAGCAGCTTAGCCCCTACTATTCACAGGCTTGGGAGTGGCTACACCTTC.

This clone has just one count. V usage is TRBV2 and J usage is TRBJ2-5; maybe TRBD2 (5 bases). The CDR3 length is 14 residues. The V gene's germline CDR1 is SNHLY and CDR2 FYNNEI. The V and J ends lost 6 bases and 4 bases respectively, with 15 bases between them. CDR3 nucleotides: TGTGCCAGCAGCGCGGGTCCCCCCCGAGAGACCCAGTACTTC. Amino acids: CASSAGPPRETQYF.

The rearrangement uses TRBV27 and TRBJ2-3, with 9 positions matching TRBD2. Germline loops: CDR1 MNHEY, CDR2 SMNVEV (reference sequence). The V and J ends lost 4 bases and 5 bases, in that order; junction bases with no gene match: 7. The CDR3 is 15 residues long. This CDR3 reads CASSSPSGKVDTQYF. CDR3 DNA: TGTGCCAGCAGTTCCCCTAGCGGGAAGGTAGATACGCAGTATTTT.

As for this clone: Other DNA sequences in the sample encode the same CDR3. The genes are TRBV7-3 and TRBJ1-1, with D possibly being TRBD1 (5 bases). Germline V lookup: CDR1 SGHTA, CDR2 FQGTGA. The CDR3 length is 13 residues. Trimming shortened V by 4 bases and J by 1 base, and 7 bases separated the two germline ends. The CDR3 reads CASSSGTNTEAFF. CDR3 coding DNA: TGTGCCAGCAGCTCTGGGACGAACACTGAAGCTTTCTTT.

The chain employs TRBV6-1 and TRBJ2-1; maybe TRBD1 (5 bases). The CDR3 contains 15 residues. V lost 4 bases and J 6 bases, leaving 16 bases between the germline ends. Germline V gene lookup returns CDR1 MNHNS and CDR2 SASEGT. CDR3 DNA sequence: TGTGCCAGCAGTGGGGGAAGGGGTTGGGGCAATGAGCAGTTCTTC. Its protein is CASSGGRGWGNEQFF.

J is TRBJ1-3 and V is TRBV14; no reliable D call. Germline CDR1 reads SGHDN; CDR2 reads FVKESK. The CDR3 covers 15 residues. V shed 0 bases and J shed 1 base, with 7 bases lying between them. The CDR3 loop is CASSQEIRSGNTIYF. In DNA form, the CDR3 reads TGTGCCAGCAGCCAAGAGATTCGGTCTGGAAACACCATATATTTT. The complete variable domain, with remaining parts taken from reference TRBV14 and TRBJ1-3, reads EAGVTQFPSHSVIEKGQTVTLRCDPISGHDNLYWYRRVMGKEIKFLLHFVKESKQDESGMPNNRFLAERTGGTYSTLKVQPAELEDSGVYFCASSQEIRSGNTIYFGEGSWLTVV.

The V gene is TRBV10-2, the J gene TRBJ2-7; D might be TRBD1 or TRBD2, each matching 6 bases. V lost 0 bases and J lost 4, with 13 bases in between. Germline CDR1 reads WSHSY; CDR2 reads SAAADI. The length of the CDR3 is 15 residues. The CDR3 nucleotides are TGCGCCAGCAGTGAGTCGATGGGGGGCTGGTACGAGCAGTACTTC. Residues: CASSESMGGWYEQYF.

The V call is TRBV2, the J call TRBJ1-2, with D possibly being TRBD1 (6 bases). The CDR3 is made up of 16 amino acids. The V end lost 3 bases, the J end lost 8 bases, and 22 bases lay between the germline ends. Germline values: CDR1 SNHLY, CDR2 FYNNEI. The CDR3 loop is CASSDDTGHLSRGYTF. In DNA form, the CDR3 reads TGTGCCAGCAGTGACGATACGGGACACCTATCTCGAGGCTACACCTTC.

As for this clone: The sample has other DNA sequences that encode this CDR3 too. This chain uses TRBV18 with TRBJ2-5; D unclear. The CDR3 covers 12 residues. CDR1 KGHSH and CDR2 LQKENI come from the germline V gene. Trimming shortened V by 2 bases and J by 5 bases, and 6 bases separated the two germline ends. CDR3 sequence: CASSPSQETQYF. As DNA, the CDR3 is TGTGCCAGCTCACCAAGCCAGGAGACCCAGTACTTC.

The chain joins TRBV5-4 to TRBJ1-1; TRBD1 is a possible D gene (5 bases). The germline CDR1 and CDR2 sequences are SGHNT and YYREEE (reference sequence). V was pared by 5 bases and J by 0 bases, with 14 bases between. CDR3 length: 15 amino acids. CDR3 amino acids: CASRGHEGMNTEAFF. Written as DNA, the CDR3 is TGTGCCAGCAGGGGCCATGAGGGGATGAACACTGAAGCTTTCTTT.

The J gene is TRBJ2-2, the V gene TRBV4-1, with 8 bases lining up with TRBD2. With 4 bases clipped from V and 7 bases from J, the junction kept 14 bases outside the gene matches. CDR1 and CDR2 from the germline V gene are MGHRA and YSYEKL. This CDR3 spans 17 amino acids. CDR3 protein: CASSRNWAGGLSGELFF. The DNA of the CDR3 is TGCGCCAGCAGCCGCAACTGGGCGGGAGGTTTAAGCGGGGAGCTGTTTTTT.

The chain is built from TRBV30 and TRBJ2-1, with D uncertain. The CDR3 consists of 11 residues. CDR1 is GTSNPN and CDR2 is SVGIG in the germline V gene (reference sequence). V lost 0 bases and J lost 15, with 12 bases in between. The chain's CDR3 is CAWSVGGLWFF. CDR3 nucleotides: TGTGCCTGGAGTGTAGGTGGTTTGTGGTTCTTC. Full variable domain (outside the CDR3, taken from reference TRBV30 and TRBJ2-1): SQTIHQWPATLVQPVGSPLSLECTVEGTSNPNLYWYRQAAGRGLQLLFYSVGIGQISSEVPQNLSASRPQDRQFILSSKKLLLSDSGFYLCAWSVGGLWFFGPGTRLTVL.

The count of this clone is one. The V gene is TRBV6-1, the J gene TRBJ1-1; the match to TRBD1 covers 8 bases. CDR1 MNHNS and CDR2 SASEGT come from the germline V gene. The CDR3 has 14 residues. The J segment lost 7 bases and the V segment lost 6 bases, leaving 10 bases of the junction unmatched. The CDR3 region is CASRLDRAALEAFF. The CDR3 bases are TGTGCCAGCAGGCTGGACAGGGCCGCCCTTGAAGCTTTCTTT.

This rearrangement joins TRBV19 to TRBJ1-5; weak D call: TRBD1 (5 bases). CDR3 length: 13 residues. The germline CDR1 and CDR2 sequences are LNHDA and SQIVND (reference sequence). V lost 5 bases, J lost 5 bases, and 10 bases lay in between. CDR3: CASSVDTDQPQHF. The CDR3 nucleotides are TGTGCCAGTAGTGTGGACACTGATCAGCCCCAGCATTTT.

V is TRBV18 and J is TRBJ2-7; 8 bases map to TRBD2. The CDR3 consists of 17 residues. The V and J ends lost 1 base and 3 bases, in that order; junction bases with no gene match: 11. Germline CDR1 is KGHSH and CDR2 is LQKENI. Here the CDR3 reads CASSPQTGGPSRYEQYF. CDR3 bases: TGTGCCAGCTCACCACAAACGGGAGGGCCATCCCGCTACGAGCAGTACTTC.

V is TRBV7-2 and J is TRBJ2-7; 8 nucleotides line up with TRBD1. Per germline, CDR1 SGHTA and CDR2 FQGNSA. The CDR3 is 13 amino acids. Trimming at V came to 5 bases and at J to 6 bases, leaving 6 bases not matched to a gene. CDR3 in DNA: TGTGCCAGCAGCCGCCGAGGACAGGGCGAGCAGTACTTC. This encodes CASSRRGQGEQYF.

The CDR3 reads CSVELQGRQETQYF. In DNA, the CDR3 is TGCAGCGTTGAGTTACAGGGTAGGCAAGAGACCCAGTACTTC. The chain employs TRBV29-1 and TRBJ2-5; tentative D call: TRBD1 (6 bases). The germline gives CDR1 SQVTM, CDR2 ANQGSEA. The CDR3 extends over 14 amino acids. The V gene lost 3 bases and the J gene lost 2 bases, with 13 bases spanning the gap.

Remarks on this clone: Different DNA sequences within this sample yield the same CDR3. This chain joins TRBV7-9 and TRBJ2-2; D ambiguous. Trimming took 5 bases from V and 1 from J, leaving 2 bases between them. From germline, CDR1 is SEHNR and CDR2 FQNEAQ (reference sequence). This CDR3 has 12 amino acids. This CDR3 is CASSLNTGELFF. DNA for the CDR3: TGTGCCAGCAGCCTGAACACCGGGGAGCTGTTTTTT.